These 10 T cell receptor beta chains originate from one sample sequenced in a study of cytomegalovirus exposure and HLA in healthy donors (dated 2017 in TCRdb). Library method: the immunoSEQ multiplex PCR assay. A mixture of 60 forward primers for TCR Vbeta segments and 13 reverse primers for TCR Jbeta segments was used in the multiplex PCR. The table was pulled from immuneACCESS by TCRdb, which kept in-frame rearrangements only. Such tables lose some clones; where checked, under half of the loss comes from unresolved V genes, and the rest has no known cause. The sample table contains more than 85,000 clones; only one count was recorded for roughly 13% of them. Roughly a sixth of the sample goes to the ten largest clones. Sequenced sample: PBMCs. The receptors derive from a middle-aged man in good health and CMV-seropositive.

The chain employs TRBV9 and TRBJ2-5; 10 nucleotides agree with TRBD1. The CDR3 consists of 16 residues. The V gene end was trimmed by 0 bases and the J gene end by 4 bases; junction bases not matched to a gene: 6. Per the germline V gene, CDR1 is SGDLS and CDR2 is YYNGEE. The CDR3 coding sequence is TGTGCCAGCAGCGTAGTAGGGACAGGGGCCCTAGAGACCCAGTACTTC. Its protein is CASSVVGTGALETQYF.

Concerning this clone: Within the sample, other DNA sequences also encode this same CDR3. The V call is TRBV2, the J call TRBJ1-4; a possible D gene is TRBD1 (6 bases). Trimming shortened V by 6 bases and J by 3 bases, and 14 bases separated the two germline ends. Germline assignment: CDR1 SNHLY and CDR2 FYNNEI. This CDR3 is 15 amino acids long. The CDR3 region has the DNA TGTGCCAGCAGGCGGCAGGGGAGTGCTAATGAAAAACTGTTTTTT. Protein product: CASRRQGSANEKLFF.

This clone was seen more than once but under ten times. This sequence joins TRBV10-3 and TRBJ2-4; the D gene is possibly TRBD1 (5 bases). The CDR3 covers 14 residues. Germline CDR1 and CDR2: ENHRY and SYGVKD. Trimming removed 4 bases from V and 2 bases from J, with 9 bases in between. CDR3 in amino acids: CAISGGLSKNIQYF. In nucleotides, the CDR3 is TGTGCCATCAGTGGGGGCCTGTCCAAAAACATTCAGTACTTC.

This chain uses TRBV7-8 with TRBJ1-5; D is perhaps TRBD1 (6 bases). V was clipped by 5 bases and J by 6 bases, with 17 bases between them. The CDR3 sequence is 15 residues long. Germline assignment: CDR1 SGHVS and CDR2 FQNEAQ. The CDR3 region is CASSPRTERGQPQHF. DNA for the CDR3: TGTGCCAGCAGCCCACGGACAGAGAGGGGTCAGCCCCAGCATTTT.

This chain connects TRBV4-1 to TRBJ1-1; possibly TRBD1 for D (5 bases). Trimming left V 1 base short and J 5 bases short, with 14 bases between. This CDR3 comprises 15 residues. The V gene's germline CDR1 is MGHRA and CDR2 YSYEKL. The CDR3 bases are TGCGCCAGCAGCCAAGTAATTCCAGGGTTTACTGAAGCTTTCTTT. This gives the protein CASSQVIPGFTEAFF.

This clone was counted a few times. V and J are TRBV28 and TRBJ1-1; D uncertain. Looked up from germline, CDR1 is MDHEN and CDR2 is SYDVKM. The CDR3 consists of 14 residues. V lost 7 bases and J 1 base, leaving 13 bases between the germline ends. CDR3 sequence: CASKYGTANTEAFF. CDR3 coding DNA: TGTGCCAGCAAATACGGTACCGCGAACACTGAAGCTTTCTTT. The full variable domain, completed using reference TRBV28 and TRBJ1-1, is DVKVTQSSRYLVKRTGEKVFLECVQDMDHENMFWYRQDPGLGLRLIYFSYDVKMKEKGDIPEGYSVSREKKERFSLILESASTNQTSMYLCASKYGTANTEAFFGQGTRLTVV.

This clone was picked up a small number of times. The V and J genes are TRBV2 and TRBJ2-1; D is unresolved. This CDR3 is built from 12 residues. Per germline, CDR1 SNHLY and CDR2 FYNNEI. Trimming removed 6 bases at V and 7 bases at J, with 10 bases between. In DNA, the CDR3 is TGTGCCAGCAGCTGGTCGGTGAATGAGCAGTTCTTC. Its translation is CASSWSVNEQFF.

In its sample, this clone was seen a few times. V is TRBV11-2 and J is TRBJ2-7; 7 nucleotides agree with TRBD2. In germline, CDR1 is SGHAT, CDR2 FQNNGV. V lost 1 base and J lost 2; bases outside the gene matches: 8. There are 16 residues in the CDR3. The CDR3 DNA follows: TGTGCCAGCAGCTTAGGCAGGGCTAGCGGAGCCTACGAGCAGTACTTC. Amino acid sequence: CASSLGRASGAYEQYF. Complete variable domain (other parts from reference TRBV11-2 and TRBJ2-7): EAGVAQSPRYKIIEKRQSVAFWCNPISGHATLYWYQQILGQGPKLLIQFQNNGVVDDSQLPKDRFSAERLKGVDSTLKIQPAKLEDSAVYLCASSLGRASGAYEQYFGPGTRLTVT.

This clone showed up just a few times. The chain combines TRBV10-2 with TRBJ2-5; TRBD1 might be the D (5 bases). Germline V gene lookup returns CDR1 WSHSY and CDR2 SAAADI. Trimming took off 7 bases at V and 4 bases at J, with 16 bases between the two ends. CDR3 length: 14 amino acids. In DNA, the CDR3 is TGCGCCAGCACTTCAGACAGCCCGGTAGAGACCCAGTACTTC. Translating gives CASTSDSPVETQYF.

The genes are TRBV5-1 and TRBJ1-4; D is ambiguous. Trimming cost V 5 bases and J 0 bases, with 20 bases left between them. The CDR3 runs 18 residues. The V gene's germline CDR1 is SGHRS and CDR2 YFSETQ. The CDR3 reads CASSSREIGISTNEKLFF. CDR3 in DNA: TGCGCCAGCAGTTCCCGGGAAATCGGAATTTCAACTAATGAAAAACTGTTTTTT. Supplemented by reference TRBV5-1 and TRBJ1-4, the full variable domain reads KAGVTQTPRYLIKTRGQQVTLSCSPISGHRSVSWYQQTPGQGLQFLFEYFSETQRNKGNFPGRFSGRQFSNSRSEMNVSTLELGDSALYLCASSSREIGISTNEKLFFGSGTQLSVL.